This T cell receptor (beta chain) was documented in a study of cytomegalovirus exposure and HLA in healthy donors. Findings of the study overall: Differences between HLA loci emerged in a later analysis of TCR association rates, with DRB1 most and HLA-C fewest. Cytomegalovirus association was assigned to about 150 TCR beta chains. CMV antigen specificity was confirmed in vitro for three CMV-associated chains.

Of note for this clone: Its specificity is not known.

Primers: 60 Vbeta forward and 13 Jbeta reverse. Sequencing used immunoSEQ multiplex PCR; TCRdb keeps in-frame clones, though not all of them. This table holds about 130,000 clones, 80% found once. The clonotype comes from a man aged 35-49 years in good health and CMV-seronegative. The sample comprised PBMCs.

CDR3 amino acids: CASSERSNTQYF. The CDR3 nucleotides are TGTGCCAGCAGTGAGCGAAGTAATACGCAGTATTTT. The chain uses TRBV25-1 and TRBJ2-3; no clear D gene. CDR1 is MGHDK and CDR2 is SYGVNS in the germline V gene. This CDR3 region has 12 residues. Trimming removed 3 bases at V and 7 bases at J, with 8 bases between.